This T cell receptor (beta chain) was sequenced in a study of CD8 T cells in Susac syndrome. An input of 0.5 to 1 ug of RNA was subjected to reverse transcription using random hexamers. TCRdb recomputed calls from the immunoSEQ multiplex PCR reads with MiXCR, one row per CDR3 protein. The sample lists tens of thousands of distinct CDR3 sequences, 93% occurring once. Both CD4+ and CD8+ T cells were negatively isolated, and TEMRA cells underwent FACS enrichment. The V and J ends lost 2 bases and 6 bases respectively, with 19 bases between them. The CDR3 totals 16 residues. CDR1 is SEHNR, CDR2 FQNEAQ, per germline (reference sequence).

The origin of this receptor is a human donor with multiple sclerosis. What was sequenced was CD8+ T cells from PBMCs. The chain employs TRBV7-9 and TRBJ1-1, with D maybe TRBD1 (6 bases). In DNA form, the CDR3 reads TGTGCCAGCAGCTTAAATCCGGTGGGAGGGGGAGCTGAAGCTTTCTTT. Translating gives CASSLNPVGGGAEAFF.